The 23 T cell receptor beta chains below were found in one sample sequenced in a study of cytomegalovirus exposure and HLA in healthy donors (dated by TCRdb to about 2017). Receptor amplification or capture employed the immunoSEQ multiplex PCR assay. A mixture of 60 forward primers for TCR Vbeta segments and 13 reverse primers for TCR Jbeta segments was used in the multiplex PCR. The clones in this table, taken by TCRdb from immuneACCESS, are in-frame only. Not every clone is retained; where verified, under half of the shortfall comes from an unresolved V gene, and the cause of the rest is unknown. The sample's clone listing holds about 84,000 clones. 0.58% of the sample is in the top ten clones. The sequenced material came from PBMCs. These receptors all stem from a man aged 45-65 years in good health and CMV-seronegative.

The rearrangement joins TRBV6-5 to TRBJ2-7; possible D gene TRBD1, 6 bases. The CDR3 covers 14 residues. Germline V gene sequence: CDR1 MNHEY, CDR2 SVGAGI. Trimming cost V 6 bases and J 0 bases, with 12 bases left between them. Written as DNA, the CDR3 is TGTGCCAGCAGCCTCGGACAGAGCTCCTACGAGCAGTACTTC. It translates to CASSLGQSSYEQYF.

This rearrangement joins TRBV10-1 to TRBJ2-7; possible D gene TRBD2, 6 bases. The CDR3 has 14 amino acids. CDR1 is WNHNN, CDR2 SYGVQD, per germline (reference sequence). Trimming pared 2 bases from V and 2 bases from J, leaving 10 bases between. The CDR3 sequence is CASSEIGTPYEQYF. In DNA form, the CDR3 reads TGCGCCAGCAGTGAGATCGGGACTCCCTACGAGCAGTACTTC.

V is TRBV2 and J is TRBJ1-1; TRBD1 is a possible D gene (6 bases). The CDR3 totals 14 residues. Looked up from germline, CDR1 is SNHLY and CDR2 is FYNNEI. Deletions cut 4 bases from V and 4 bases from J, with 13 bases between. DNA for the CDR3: TGTGCCAGCAGTGTTGCGGGGGCGGGCACTGAAGCTTTCTTT. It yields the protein CASSVAGAGTEAFF.

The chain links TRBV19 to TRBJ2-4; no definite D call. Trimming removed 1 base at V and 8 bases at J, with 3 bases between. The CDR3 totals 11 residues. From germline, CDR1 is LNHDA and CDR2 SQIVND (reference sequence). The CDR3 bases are TGTGCCAGTAGTATAGCCGACATTCAGTACTTC. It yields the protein CASSIADIQYF.

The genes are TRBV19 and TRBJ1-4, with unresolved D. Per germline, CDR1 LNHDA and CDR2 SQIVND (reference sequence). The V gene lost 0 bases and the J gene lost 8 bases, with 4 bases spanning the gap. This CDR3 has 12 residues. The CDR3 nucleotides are TGTGCCAGTAGTATAGACTCGGAAAAACTGTTTTTT. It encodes CASSIDSEKLFF.

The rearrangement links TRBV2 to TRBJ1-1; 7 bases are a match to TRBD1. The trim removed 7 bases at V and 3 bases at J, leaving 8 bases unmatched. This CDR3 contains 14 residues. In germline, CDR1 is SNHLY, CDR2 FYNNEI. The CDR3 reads CASTGGWGDTEAFF. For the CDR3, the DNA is TGTGCCAGCACAGGGGGTTGGGGTGACACTGAAGCTTTCTTT. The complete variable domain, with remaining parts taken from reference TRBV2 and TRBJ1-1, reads EPEVTQTPSHQVTQMGQEVILRCVPISNHLYFYWYRQILGQKVEFLVSFYNNEISEKSEIFDDQFSVERPDGSNFTLKIRSTKLEDSAMYFCASTGGWGDTEAFFGQGTRLTVV.

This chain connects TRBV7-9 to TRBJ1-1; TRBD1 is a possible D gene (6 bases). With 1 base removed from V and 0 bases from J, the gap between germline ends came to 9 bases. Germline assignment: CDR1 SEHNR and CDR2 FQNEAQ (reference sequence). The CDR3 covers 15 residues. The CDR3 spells CASSLVGTLNTEAFF. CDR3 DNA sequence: TGTGCCAGCAGCTTAGTGGGGACACTGAACACTGAAGCTTTCTTT.

CDR3 loop: CASSLIASTEAFF. DNA of the CDR3: TGTGCCAGCAGCTTAATTGCGAGCACTGAAGCTTTCTTT. V is TRBV7-2 and J is TRBJ1-1; no reliable D call. The CDR3 covers 13 residues. Trimming left V 2 bases short and J 4 bases short, with 8 bases between. Per the germline V gene, CDR1 is SGHTA and CDR2 is FQGNSA. The full variable domain, completed using reference TRBV7-2 and TRBJ1-1, is GAGVSQSPSNKVTEKGKDVELRCDPISGHTALYWYRQSLGQGLEFLIYFQGNSAPDKSGLPSDRFSAERTGGSVSTLTIQRTQQEDSAVYLCASSLIASTEAFFGQGTRLTVV.

Here the CDR3 reads CASSSTGGPYEQYF. The DNA for the CDR3 is TGTGCCAGCAGCTCGACAGGGGGCCCCTACGAGCAGTACTTC. The chain recombines TRBV27 with TRBJ2-7; 10 nucleotides match TRBD1. The CDR3 contains 14 residues. The V gene's germline CDR1 is MNHEY and CDR2 SMNVEV (reference sequence). Losses at the gene ends were 6 bases for V and 2 bases for J; bases not matched to a gene: 4.

CDR3 DNA: TGCGCCAGCAGCCGAGGACAGATTAATGAAAAACTGTTTTTT. It specifies CASSRGQINEKLFF. The chain combines TRBV5-1 with TRBJ1-4; possible D gene TRBD1, 6 bases. Germline lookup yields CDR1 SGHRS and CDR2 YFSETQ. This CDR3 region has 14 residues. Between the trimmed V and J ends, which lost 4 bases and 4 bases, there was a span of 11 bases.

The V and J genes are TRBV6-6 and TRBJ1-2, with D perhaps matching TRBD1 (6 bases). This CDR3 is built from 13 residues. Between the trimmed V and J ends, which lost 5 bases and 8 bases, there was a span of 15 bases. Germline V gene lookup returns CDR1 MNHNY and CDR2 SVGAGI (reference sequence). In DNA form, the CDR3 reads TGTGCCAGCAGTACACAGGGCGGTCTGGGCTACACCTTC. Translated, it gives CASSTQGGLGYTF.

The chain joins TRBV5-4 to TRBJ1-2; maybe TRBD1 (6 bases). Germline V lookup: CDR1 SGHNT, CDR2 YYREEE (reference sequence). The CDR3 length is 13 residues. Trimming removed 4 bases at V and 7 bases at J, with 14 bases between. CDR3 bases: TGTGCCAGCAGCCCCGAGGTGACAGGTGGCTACACCTTC. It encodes CASSPEVTGGYTF.

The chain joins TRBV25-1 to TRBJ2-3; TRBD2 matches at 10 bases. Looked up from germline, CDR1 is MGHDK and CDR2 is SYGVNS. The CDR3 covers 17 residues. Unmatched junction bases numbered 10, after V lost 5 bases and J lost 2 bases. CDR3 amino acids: CASSPPSLAGDTDTQYF. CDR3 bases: TGTGCCAGCAGTCCCCCATCGCTAGCGGGGGACACAGATACGCAGTATTTT.

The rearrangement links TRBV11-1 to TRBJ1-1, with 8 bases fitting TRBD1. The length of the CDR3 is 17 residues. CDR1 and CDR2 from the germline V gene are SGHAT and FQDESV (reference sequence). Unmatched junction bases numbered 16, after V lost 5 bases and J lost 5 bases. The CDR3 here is CASSRAGFGRGQTEAFF. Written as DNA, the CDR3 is TGTGCCAGCAGCCGTGCCGGGTTCGGCAGGGGGCAAACTGAAGCTTTCTTT.

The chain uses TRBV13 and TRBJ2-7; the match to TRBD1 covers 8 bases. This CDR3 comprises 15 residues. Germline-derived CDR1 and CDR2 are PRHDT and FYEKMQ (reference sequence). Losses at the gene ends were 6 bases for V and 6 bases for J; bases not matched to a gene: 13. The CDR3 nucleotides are TGTGCCAGCAGTCGGGGACAGGCCCAGGCATCCGAGCAGTACTTC. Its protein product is CASSRGQAQASEQYF.

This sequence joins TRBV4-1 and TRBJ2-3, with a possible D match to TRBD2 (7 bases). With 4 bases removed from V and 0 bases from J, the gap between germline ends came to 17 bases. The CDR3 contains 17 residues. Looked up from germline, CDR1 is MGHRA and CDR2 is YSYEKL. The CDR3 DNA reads TGCGCCAGCAGCCTTTTAGGGGGGGCGTTTAGCACAGATACGCAGTATTTT. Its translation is CASSLLGGAFSTDTQYF.

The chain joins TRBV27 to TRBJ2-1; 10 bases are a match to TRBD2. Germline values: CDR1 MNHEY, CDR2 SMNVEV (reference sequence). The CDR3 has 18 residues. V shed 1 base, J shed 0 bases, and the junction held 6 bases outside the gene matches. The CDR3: CASSLWGSGGSSYNEQFF. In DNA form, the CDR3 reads TGTGCCAGCAGTTTATGGGGTAGCGGGGGGAGCTCCTACAATGAGCAGTTCTTC.

This chain's CDR3 is CASSATTFGLAGGPRSTDTQYF. CDR3 sequence (DNA): TGTGCCAGCAGCGCCACAACCTTCGGACTAGCGGGGGGACCACGCAGCACAGATACGCAGTATTTT. The chain couples TRBV9 to TRBJ2-3; 14 bases line up with TRBD2. Germline V gives CDR1 SGDLS, CDR2 YYNGEE. The ends lost 3 bases at V and 0 bases at J; junction bases unmatched: 18. This CDR3 comprises 22 residues.

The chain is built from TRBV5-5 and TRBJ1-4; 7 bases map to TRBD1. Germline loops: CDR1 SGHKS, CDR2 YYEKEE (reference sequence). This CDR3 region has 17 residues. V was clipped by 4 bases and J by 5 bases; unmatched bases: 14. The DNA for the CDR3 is TGTGCCAGCAGCCCGACCCCCGGTCAGGGGGTAAATGAAAAACTGTTTTTT. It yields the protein CASSPTPGQGVNEKLFF.

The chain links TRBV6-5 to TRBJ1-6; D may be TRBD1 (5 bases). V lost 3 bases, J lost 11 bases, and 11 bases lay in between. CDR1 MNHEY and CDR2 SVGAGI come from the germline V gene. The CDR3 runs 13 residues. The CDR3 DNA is TGTGCCAGCAGTTATGGGGCCCGTCCACCCCTCCACTTT. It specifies CASSYGARPPLHF.

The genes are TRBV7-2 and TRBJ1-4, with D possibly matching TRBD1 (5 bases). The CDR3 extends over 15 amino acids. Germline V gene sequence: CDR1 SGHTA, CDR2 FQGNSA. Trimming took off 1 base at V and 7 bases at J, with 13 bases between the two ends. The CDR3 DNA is TGTGCCAGCAGCTTAGGGGCAGGGATAGGTGAAAAACTGTTTTTT. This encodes CASSLGAGIGEKLFF.

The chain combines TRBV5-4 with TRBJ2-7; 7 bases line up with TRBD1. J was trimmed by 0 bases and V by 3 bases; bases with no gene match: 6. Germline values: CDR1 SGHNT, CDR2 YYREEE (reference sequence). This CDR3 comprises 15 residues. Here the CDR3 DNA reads TGTGCCAGCAGCTCACCCGGACAGGCCTCCTACGAGCAGTACTTC. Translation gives CASSSPGQASYEQYF. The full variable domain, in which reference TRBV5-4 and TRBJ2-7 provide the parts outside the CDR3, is ETGVTQSPTHLIKTRGQQVTLRCSSQSGHNTVSWYQQALGQGPQFIFQYYREEENGRGNFPPRFSGLQFPNYSSELNVNALELDDSALYLCASSSPGQASYEQYFGPGTRLTVT.

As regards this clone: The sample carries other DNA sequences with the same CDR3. The CDR3 here is CASSSGQQETQYF. The CDR3 DNA is TGTGCCAGCAGTTCGGGACAGCAAGAGACCCAGTACTTC. The V and J genes are TRBV28 and TRBJ2-5, with 7 bases matching TRBD1. The V and J ends lost 4 bases and 2 bases, in that order; junction bases with no gene match: 1. This CDR3 contains 13 residues. Germline CDR1 reads MDHEN; CDR2 reads SYDVKM.